The 14 T cell receptor beta chains below were found in one sample sequenced in a study of T cells of healthy individuals. TCRdb re-called the 5' RACE reads through MiXCR, storing one row per CDR3 protein. The table records tens of thousands of distinct CDR3 sequences, more than 4.5% of them present only once. The receptors originated from a female donor in good health.

This clonotype was counted only a few times. The gene calls are TRBV11-2 and TRBJ2-7; D might be TRBD1 or TRBD2, each matching 5 bases. Trimming pared 5 bases from V and 4 bases from J, leaving 24 bases between. The germline gives CDR1 SGHAT, CDR2 FQNNGV. This CDR3 has 17 amino acids. As DNA, the CDR3 is TGTGCCAGCAGCCCTAGAGGGATGGTAATAAGGGGTTACGAGCAGTACTTC. Protein: CASSPRGMVIRGYEQYF.

This clonotype was seen at least ten times. The chain uses TRBV4-3 and TRBJ1-4; tentatively, D is TRBD1 (5 bases). Germline CDR1 and CDR2: LGHNA and YSLEER. This CDR3 has 18 residues. With 0 bases removed from V and 5 bases from J, the gap between germline ends came to 19 bases. The CDR3: CASSQDPGRRVTNEKLFF. The CDR3 bases are TGCGCCAGCAGCCAAGATCCGGGACGGAGAGTCACGAATGAAAAACTGTTTTTT.

In DNA, the CDR3 is TGTGCCAGCAGCTTAGTTCAGGGGGGCACTGAAGCTTTCTTT. Translation gives CASSLVQGGTEAFF. V usage is TRBV7-2 and J usage is TRBJ1-1; TRBD1 matches 7 bases. The V and J ends lost 1 base and 4 bases, in that order; junction bases with no gene match: 3. CDR3 size: 14 residues. From germline, CDR1 is SGHTA and CDR2 FQGNSA.

This clonotype was detected many times. The chain links TRBV4-3 to TRBJ2-3; TRBD2 is a possible D gene (6 bases). Trimming removed 0 bases from V and 2 bases from J, with 18 bases in between. Germline assignment: CDR1 LGHNA and CDR2 YSLEER. The CDR3 contains 18 residues. CDR3 residues: CASSQDRHGAGYTDTQYF. The CDR3 DNA is TGCGCCAGCAGCCAAGATCGGCACGGCGCGGGGTACACAGATACGCAGTATTTT.

Ten or more counts support this clonotype. The chain couples TRBV29-1 to TRBJ2-1, with a weak D call TRBD2 (5 bases). CDR1 and CDR2 (germline): SQVTM, ANQGSEA. The CDR3 is 12 amino acids. The V end lost 1 base, the J end lost 9 bases, and 10 bases lay between the germline ends. For the CDR3, the DNA is TGCAGCGTTGAAGGGCTAGCAGGTGAGCAGTTCTTC. Its translation is CSVEGLAGEQFF.

This clonotype was recorded at least ten times. V gene TRBV6-1 combines with J gene TRBJ1-2; weak D call: TRBD1 (6 bases). In germline, CDR1 is MNHNS, CDR2 SASEGT. CDR3 length: 16 amino acids. Trimming removed 0 bases from V and 4 bases from J, with 15 bases in between. This CDR3 reads CASSEALLNRVYGYTF. The DNA of the CDR3 is TGTGCCAGCAGTGAAGCGCTTCTAAACAGGGTCTATGGCTACACCTTC.

The rearrangement uses TRBV7-3 and TRBJ1-1; D gene unclear. Germline V gene lookup returns CDR1 SGHTA and CDR2 FQGTGA. The CDR3 covers 14 residues. Trimming took off 5 bases at V and 7 bases at J, with 17 bases between the two ends. The CDR3 nucleotides are TGTGCCAGCAGCCTCTCTCCCGGACCGGTTGAAGCTTTCTTT. It yields the protein CASSLSPGPVEAFF.

This clonotype has a count of ten or more. The chain is built from TRBV11-2 and TRBJ2-3, with a possible D match to TRBD2 (5 bases). Trimming pared 3 bases from V and 3 bases from J, leaving 19 bases between. This CDR3 is built from 17 residues. Looked up from germline, CDR1 is SGHAT and CDR2 is FQNNGV. The CDR3 DNA reads as TGTGCCAGCAGCTTTTCGACGGGATGGCGAGGAACAGATACGCAGTATTTT. It yields the protein CASSFSTGWRGTDTQYF.

V gene TRBV13 combines with J gene TRBJ2-4; D possibly corresponds to TRBD1 (8 bases). CDR1 and CDR2 from the germline V gene are PRHDT and FYEKMQ (reference sequence). The CDR3 spans 15 residues. V was cut by 6 bases and J by 8 bases, with 20 bases left in between. CDR3 region: CASSLARTGRDIQYF. The DNA of the CDR3 is TGTGCCAGCAGTCTAGCAAGGACAGGGAGGGACATTCAGTACTTC.

V gene TRBV4-1 combines with J gene TRBJ2-1; D might be TRBD2 (6 bases). V shed 0 bases and J shed 4 bases, with 13 bases lying between them. The CDR3 runs to 16 residues. Germline CDR1 reads MGHRA; CDR2 reads YSYEKL. The CDR3 region has the DNA TGCGCCAGCAGCCAAGATTCCAGCGGGTTTTACAATGAGCAGTTCTTC. Protein sequence: CASSQDSSGFYNEQFF.

Many counts were recorded for this clonotype. CDR3 nucleotides: TGCAGTGCTGGGGACAGGGAAGGCTACGAGCAGTACTTC. It yields the protein CSAGDREGYEQYF. The rearrangement joins TRBV20-1 to TRBJ2-7, with 9 bases that match TRBD1. Per germline, CDR1 DFQATT and CDR2 SNEGSKA (reference sequence). CDR3 size: 13 residues. V lost 5 bases, J lost 3 bases, and 5 bases stayed unmatched.

For this clonotype: It may be a read error: a sequence one base away is much more abundant. This chain uses TRBV7-6 with TRBJ1-1; TRBD1 is a possible D gene (5 bases). The length of the CDR3 is 14 residues. From germline, CDR1 is SGHVS and CDR2 FNYEAQ. The CDR3 region is CASSLARGGGEDFF. The CDR3 DNA is TGTGCCAGCAGCTTAGCGCGTGGGGGAGGAGAAGATTTCTTT.

This clonotype was counted a few times. J is TRBJ2-7 and V is TRBV6-5; the D gene is possibly TRBD2 (6 bases). Deletions cut 10 bases from V and 9 bases from J, with 19 bases between. This CDR3 contains 12 residues. Germline-derived CDR1 and CDR2 are MNHEY and SVGAGI. As DNA, the CDR3 is TGTGCCACCTATACTACTGGGGGGTTGCAGTACTTC. Protein sequence: CATYTTGGLQYF.

This clonotype was counted a few times. CDR3 protein: CASSGDGTDTQYF. The CDR3 DNA reads as TGTGCCAGCAGTGGAGACGGCACAGATACGCAGTATTTT. This rearrangement joins TRBV28 to TRBJ2-3; D ambiguous. This CDR3 region has 13 residues. Germline-derived CDR1 and CDR2 are MDHEN and SYDVKM. V was pared by 5 bases and J by 1 base, with 7 bases between. The whole variable domain, remainder taken from reference TRBV28 and TRBJ2-3, is DVKVTQSSRYLVKRTGEKVFLECVQDMDHENMFWYRQDPGLGLRLIYFSYDVKMKEKGDIPEGYSVSREKKERFSLILESASTNQTSMYLCASSGDGTDTQYFGPGTRLTVL.